This T cell receptor beta chain appears in the sequencing data of a study of T cells in localized non-small cell lung cancer. Study findings and constraints: Uninvolved adjacent lung had more T cell clonality than any other tissue, topping tumor. There were a median roughly 62 of the top 100 tumor clones appearing in adjacent lung.

On this clone: Its antigen is unidentified.

The CDR3 is 13 amino acids. Trimming cost V 0 bases and J 4 bases, with 4 bases left between them. Looked up from germline, CDR1 is ENHRY and CDR2 is SYGVKD. Using immunoSEQ multiplex PCR, the repertoire was profiled, and TCRdb retains in-frame clones only, with some absent. The profile covers tens of thousands of clones, with approximately 84% appearing a single time and 2.4% taken by the ten largest. The chain is built from TRBV10-3 and TRBJ2-1; D gene uncertain. The receptor was derived from a man between 35 and 75 years old with stage I lung adenocarcinoma. The source was peripheral blood, collected before any cancer treatment. The chain's CDR3 is CAISESEYNEQFF. The CDR3 DNA reads as TGTGCCATCAGTGAGTCGGAGTACAATGAGCAGTTCTTC.